This TCR beta chain stems from a study of beta chain features in type 1 diabetes. Whole-study results and caveats: Type 1 diabetes patients had moderately but significantly shorter TCRB CDR3s in all four CD4+ subsets. For patients, the naive, central memory and Treg TCRB repertoires appeared more alike than for healthy donors.

All of the sorted populations showed purity greater than 95%. This clone occurred a few times. The antigen is undetermined. The whole isolated RNA underwent reverse transcription, so sequencing captured expressed TCRB transcripts. Libraries were prepared by immunoSEQ multiplex PCR; TCRdb keeps only in-frame clonotypes and omits some of them. Of under 950,000 clones listed, roughly a sixth are singletons. Germline CDR1 reads SGHRS; CDR2 reads YFSETQ. The V and J ends lost 4 bases and 6 bases, in that order; junction bases with no gene match: 13. CDR3 size: 15 residues. Material: naive CD4+ T cells from blood. The V gene is TRBV5-1, the J gene TRBJ2-7, with TRBD1 identical over 7 bases. The TCR sequence derives from a woman aged 18-35 years in good health. CDR3 sequence (DNA): TGCGCCAGCAGCCAGGACGGACAGGCCCGGCGCGAGCAGTACTTC. Protein product: CASSQDGQARREQYF.